What follows are 22 T cell receptor beta chains derived from one specimen sequenced in a study of T cell responses to AZD1222 COVID-19 vaccine. Generated by immunoSEQ multiplex PCR, the TCRdb table keeps only in-frame clones and is missing some. The table lists about 150,000 clones, 80% to 95% of them singletons. Source: peripheral blood, taken on day 0 of AZD1222 vaccination. Receptors originate from an adult in good health.

This clone appeared once. The CDR3 coding sequence is TGTGCCAGCAGTTATTCTGGTAGGACAGGGTATGGCTACACCTTC. Translating gives CASSYSGRTGYGYTF. This chain connects TRBV6-5 to TRBJ1-2; 8 bases are shared with TRBD1. Germline CDR1 and CDR2: MNHEY and SVGAGI. V lost 3 bases to trimming and J lost 5 bases; unmatched junction nucleotides: 8. This CDR3 has 15 amino acids.

The rearrangement uses TRBV5-4 and TRBJ1-2; D gene uncertain. This CDR3 has 16 residues. V lost 0 bases, J lost 2 bases, and 14 bases lay in between. CDR1 and CDR2 from the germline V gene are SGHNT and YYREEE (reference sequence). The CDR3 DNA reads TGTGCCAGCAGCTTGGAGGGATCTCGGAGGAACTATGGCTACACCTTC. Encoded protein: CASSLEGSRRNYGYTF.

This clone occurred once. V and J are TRBV30 and TRBJ1-1, with D perhaps TRBD1 (5 bases). Germline lookup yields CDR1 GTSNPN and CDR2 SVGIG (reference sequence). Deletions cut 4 bases from V and 5 bases from J, with 14 bases between. There are 13 residues in the CDR3. CDR3 bases: TGTGCCTGGATTAGGGGATTTCGAACTGAAGCTTTCTTT. Translating gives CAWIRGFRTEAFF.

This chain uses TRBV18 with TRBJ2-7; 8 bases map to TRBD2. CDR3 size: 17 residues. Trimming cost V 1 base and J 7 bases; bases outside gene matches: 15. CDR1 and CDR2 (germline): KGHSH, LQKENI. CDR3 amino acids: CASSPRPSGGWLREQYF. DNA for the CDR3: TGTGCCAGCTCACCACGGCCTTCGGGAGGGTGGTTAAGGGAGCAGTACTTC.

V and J are TRBV5-4 and TRBJ1-1, with D perhaps matching TRBD1 (6 bases). Trimming left V 5 bases short and J 4 bases short, with 15 bases between. The CDR3 length is 14 residues. Germline V gene data show CDR1 as SGHNT and CDR2 as YYREEE (reference sequence). For the CDR3, the DNA is TGTGCCAGCAGTCCCACAGGGTTTGGCACTGAAGCTTTCTTT. This encodes CASSPTGFGTEAFF.

The chain uses TRBV18 and TRBJ2-5, with 9 bases fitting TRBD1. The CDR3 is 18 amino acids. CDR1 is KGHSH, CDR2 LQKENI, per germline. The V segment lost 0 bases and the J segment 4 bases; nucleotides outside the gene matches: 12. CDR3 loop: CASSPPSVRTGERETQYF. Written as DNA, the CDR3 is TGTGCCAGCTCACCACCTTCTGTCCGGACAGGGGAACGAGAGACCCAGTACTTC.

A note on this clone: Other DNA variants within this sample encode the same CDR3. The gene calls are TRBV3-1 (or the pseudogene TRBV3-2) and TRBJ2-1; D is uncertain. Germline loops: CDR1 LGHDT, CDR2 YNNKEL (reference sequence). CDR3 length: 14 residues. With 1 base removed from V and 4 bases from J, the gap between germline ends came to 8 bases. The chain's CDR3 is CASSQVGRYNEQFF. CDR3 nucleotide sequence: TGTGCCAGCAGCCAAGTGGGTCGTTACAATGAGCAGTTCTTC.

This CDR3 is CASSYSMARAQETQYF. In nucleotides, the CDR3 is TGTGCCAGCAGTTACTCGATGGCCAGGGCCCAAGAGACCCAGTACTTC. This sequence joins TRBV6-5 and TRBJ2-5; a weak D match, TRBD1 (5 bases). Trimming removed 0 bases at V and 1 base at J, with 12 bases between. The CDR3 has 16 residues. Germline CDR1 is MNHEY and CDR2 is SVGAGI.

This chain joins TRBV4-2 and TRBJ2-3; perhaps TRBD2 as D (6 bases). Trimming left V 6 bases short and J 3 bases short, with 19 bases between. The CDR3 loop spans 16 amino acids. CDR1 is LGHNA, CDR2 YNFKEQ, per germline. CDR3: CASRPSVGGGTDTQYF. The CDR3 DNA is TGTGCCAGCAGACCCTCTGTGGGAGGTGGGACAGATACGCAGTATTTT.

The chain couples TRBV4-3 to TRBJ2-3; 9 bases are a match to TRBD1. Per the germline V gene, CDR1 is LGHNA and CDR2 is YSLEER. This CDR3 spans 16 amino acids. J was trimmed by 6 bases and V by 1 base; bases with no gene match: 8. The CDR3 sequence: CASSQALQGARDTQYF. CDR3 coding DNA: TGCGCCAGCAGCCAAGCTTTACAGGGGGCGCGGGATACGCAGTATTTT.

The rearrangement uses TRBV3-1 (or the pseudogene TRBV3-2) and TRBJ2-1, with D perhaps matching TRBD2 (6 bases). V shed 3 bases and J shed 3 bases, with 6 bases lying between them. Germline-derived CDR1 and CDR2 are LGHDT and YNNKEL (reference sequence). The CDR3 has 13 residues. CDR3 DNA sequence: TGTGCCAGCAGCCAGGGACTCTACAATGAGCAGTTCTTC. It encodes CASSQGLYNEQFF.

As DNA, the CDR3 is TGTGCCAGCAGCCAGTACAGCTTGAACACTGAAGCTTTCTTT. As protein: CASSQYSLNTEAFF. This chain uses TRBV3-1 (or the pseudogene TRBV3-2) with TRBJ1-1; D gene ambiguous. V gave up 3 bases and J gave up 0 bases, with 8 bases separating them. CDR1 and CDR2 (germline): LGHDT, YNNKEL (reference sequence). The CDR3 runs 14 residues.

This chain connects TRBV7-9 to TRBJ2-2, with TRBD1 matching 11 bases. Germline values: CDR1 SEHNR, CDR2 FQNEAQ (reference sequence). The V gene end was trimmed by 6 bases and the J gene end by 6 bases; junction bases not matched to a gene: 6. CDR3 length: 15 residues. The CDR3 DNA reads as TGTGCCAGCAGTTTTGGACAGGGGGCCCCCGGGGAGCTGTTTTTT. Encoded protein: CASSFGQGAPGELFF. The full variable domain, rest sourced from reference TRBV7-9 and TRBJ2-2, is DTGVSQNPRHKITKRGQNVTFRCDPISEHNRLYWYRQTLGQGPEFLTYFQNEAQLEKSRLLSDRFSAERPKGSFSTLEIQRTEQGDSAMYLCASSFGQGAPGELFFGEGSRLTVL.

V is TRBV7-3 and J is TRBJ2-6; maybe TRBD1 (7 bases). CDR1 is SGHTA and CDR2 is FQGTGA in the germline V gene. With 6 bases removed from V and 0 bases from J, the gap between germline ends came to 15 bases. This CDR3 is 17 amino acids long. The CDR3 nucleotides read TGTGCCAGCAGGCGGGACAGCTTCTCCTCTGGGGCCAACGTCCTGACTTTC. It specifies CASRRDSFSSGANVLTF. Based on the CDR3 plus reference TRBV7-3 and TRBJ2-6, the full variable domain is GAGVSQTPSNKVTEKGKYVELRCDPISGHTALYWYRQSLGQGPEFLIYFQGTGAADDSGLPNDRFFAVRPEGSVSTLKIQRTERGDSAVYLCASRRDSFSSGANVLTFGAGSRLTVL.

The chain combines TRBV5-6 with TRBJ2-7; the D gene is possibly TRBD1 (7 bases). This CDR3 comprises 14 residues. Germline CDR1 SGHDT, CDR2 YYEEEE. Trimming took off 4 bases at V and 4 bases at J, with 15 bases between the two ends. The CDR3 here is CASSRGTVTYEQYF. The CDR3 DNA reads TGTGCCAGCAGCCGGGGGACAGTTACTTACGAGCAGTACTTC.

J is TRBJ1-5 and V is TRBV19; D is ambiguous. V was pared by 0 bases and J by 5 bases, with 11 bases between. In germline, CDR1 is LNHDA, CDR2 SQIVND (reference sequence). The CDR3 spans 15 residues. The CDR3 is CASSIDREADQPQHF. CDR3 in DNA: TGTGCCAGTAGTATAGACCGCGAAGCAGATCAGCCCCAGCATTTT.

DNA for the CDR3: TGTGCCTGGAGTAGACAGGTCCCTGGCTACACCTTC. It specifies CAWSRQVPGYTF. The rearrangement uses TRBV30 and TRBJ1-2; D possibly corresponds to TRBD1 (6 bases). This CDR3 is built from 12 residues. The V gene lost 2 bases and the J gene lost 7 bases, with 11 bases spanning the gap. CDR1 and CDR2 (germline): GTSNPN, SVGIG (reference sequence).

The chain is built from TRBV6-4 and TRBJ2-1; 8 nucleotides line up with TRBD2. The CDR3 is 16 residues long. Germline assignment: CDR1 MRHNA and CDR2 SNTAGT. After removal of 0 bases from V and 2 bases from J, the junction contained 3 bases not matched to a gene. For the CDR3, the DNA is TGTGCCAGCAGTGACTCAGCGGGAGTCCCCTACAATGAGCAGTTCTTC. As protein: CASSDSAGVPYNEQFF.

The rearrangement links TRBV6-2 or TRBV6-3 to TRBJ1-2; D gene ambiguous. From germline, CDR1 is MNHEY and CDR2 SVGEGT. The CDR3 is made up of 14 amino acids. V was trimmed by 0 bases and J by 4 bases, leaving 9 bases between them. The CDR3 here is CASSYSWGFYGYTF. CDR3 DNA sequence: TGTGCCAGCAGTTACTCATGGGGTTTCTATGGCTACACCTTC.

The V gene is TRBV7-8, the J gene TRBJ2-5; 8 bases line up with TRBD2. J was trimmed by 4 bases and V by 2 bases; bases with no gene match: 3. Per the germline V gene, CDR1 is SGHVS and CDR2 is FQNEAQ. This CDR3 region has 14 residues. The CDR3 DNA reads TGTGCCAGCAGCTTATCGCGGGGGGCAGAGACCCAGTACTTC. Translation gives CASSLSRGAETQYF.

J is TRBJ2-7 and V is TRBV30; 10 nucleotides match TRBD1. The CDR3 length is 14 residues. J was trimmed by 3 bases and V by 8 bases; bases with no gene match: 10. CDR1 and CDR2 (germline): GTSNPN, SVGIG (reference sequence). The chain's CDR3 is CAGSLGQGNYEQYF. Here the CDR3 DNA reads TGTGCCGGTTCCCTGGGACAGGGGAACTACGAGCAGTACTTC.

This clone was detected once. The chain combines TRBV2 with TRBJ2-2, with 11 bases aligning to TRBD1. Germline CDR1 SNHLY, CDR2 FYNNEI. The CDR3 length is 14 residues. V shed 6 bases, J shed 6 bases, and the junction held 3 bases outside the gene matches. CDR3 loop: CASSRDRGAGELFF. CDR3 in DNA: TGTGCCAGCAGCCGGGACAGGGGGGCCGGGGAGCTGTTTTTT.